This T cell receptor beta chain was recovered during a study of cytomegalovirus exposure and HLA in healthy donors. Study background: Earlier, some 200 million T cells were analyzed, and some 120 million unique TCR beta sequences were found among them. Study-level points and caveats: Most TCR sequences showed up rarely, but some public TCRs showed up in many donors.

The PCR employed 60 Vbeta primers together with 13 Jbeta primers. In the original processing: Later, 80 million or so unique TCR beta chains were counted in an analysis, and roughly 11 million of them were shared. Using immunoSEQ multiplex PCR, the repertoire was profiled, and TCRdb retains in-frame clones only, with some absent. Clone size and V and J calls were adopted from that table, with D and trimming inferred from the DNA. The table has 150,000 to 200,000 clones, 78% seen once. CDR1 and CDR2 (germline): MNHEY, SMNVEV (reference sequence). Trimming cost V 2 bases and J 1 base; bases outside gene matches: 5. This CDR3 has 15 residues. Of note for this clone: What it binds is not known.

This sequence was found in a woman aged 45-59 years in good health and CMV-seropositive. V gene TRBV27 combines with J gene TRBJ2-7; 7 bases are shared with TRBD1. The sample consisted of PBMCs. The CDR3 loop reads CASSLIRGNSYEQYF. DNA of the CDR3: TGTGCCAGCAGTTTAATCAGGGGGAATTCCTACGAGCAGTACTTC.